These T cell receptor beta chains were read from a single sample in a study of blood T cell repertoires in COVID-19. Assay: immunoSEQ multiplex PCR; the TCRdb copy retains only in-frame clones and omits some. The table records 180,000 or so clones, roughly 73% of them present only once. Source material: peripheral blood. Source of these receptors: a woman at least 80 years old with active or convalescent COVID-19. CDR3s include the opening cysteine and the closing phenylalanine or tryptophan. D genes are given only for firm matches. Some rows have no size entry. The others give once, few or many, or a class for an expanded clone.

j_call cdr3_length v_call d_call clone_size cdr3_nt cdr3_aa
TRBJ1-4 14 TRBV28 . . TGTGCCAGCAGTACGCCACTAACTAATGAAAAACTGTTTTTT CASSTPLTNEKLFF
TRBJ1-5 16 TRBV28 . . TGTGCCAGCAGTTTTCGAGGACAGTATAGCAATCAGCCCCAGCATTTT CASSFRGQYSNQPQHF
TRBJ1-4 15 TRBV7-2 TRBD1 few TGTGCCAGCAGCTCCTGGACAGGGTCTAATGAAAAACTGTTTTTT CASSSWTGSNEKLFF
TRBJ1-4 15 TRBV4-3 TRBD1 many TGCGCCAGCAGCCAAGATCTTGCAGGGGGGGAAAAACTGTTTTTT CASSQDLAGGEKLFF
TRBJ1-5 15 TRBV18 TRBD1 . TGTGCCAGCTCACCCAAAGGGGACAGAAATCAGCCCCAGCATTTT CASSPKGDRNQPQHF
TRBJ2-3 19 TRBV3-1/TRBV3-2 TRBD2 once TGTGCCAGCAGCCAAGATCCCCGACTAGCGGGGGGGCAGGGAGATACGCAGTATTTT CASSQDPRLAGGQGDTQYF
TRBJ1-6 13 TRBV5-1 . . TGCGCCAGCAGCTTGGCTGGTCGGTCACCCCTCCACTTT CASSLAGRSPLHF
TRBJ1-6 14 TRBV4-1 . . TGCGCCAGTCGGGTGAGCTCCTATAATTCACCCCTCCACTTT CASRVSSYNSPLHF
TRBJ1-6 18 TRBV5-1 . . TGCGCCAGCAGCCGAGAGACAGGTTCGAGCTCCTATAATTCACCCCTCCACTTT CASSRETGSSSYNSPLHF
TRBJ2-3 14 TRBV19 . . TGTGCCAGTAGTATTCTAGCGATACCTAATACGCAGTATTTT CASSILAIPNTQYF
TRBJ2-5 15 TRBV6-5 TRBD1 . TGTGCCAGCAGTCCCCCGGGACAGGGTCGAGAGACCCAGTACTTC CASSPPGQGRETQYF
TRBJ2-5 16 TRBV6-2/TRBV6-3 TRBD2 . TGTGCCAGCAGTTACTCGAGCGGGGGGTCACAAGAGACCCAGTACTTC CASSYSSGGSQETQYF
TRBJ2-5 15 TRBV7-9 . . TGTGCCAGCAGGCGGTTTAGTGGGAGTCAAGAGACCCAGTACTTC CASRRFSGSQETQYF
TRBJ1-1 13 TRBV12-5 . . TGTGCTAGTGGTTCAATCGCAGGCACTGAAGCTTTCTTT CASGSIAGTEAFF
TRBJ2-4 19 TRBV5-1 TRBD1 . TGCGCCAGCAGCTCCGGGACAGGGGGCACGGGACTAGCCAAAAACATTCAGTACTTC CASSSGTGGTGLAKNIQYF
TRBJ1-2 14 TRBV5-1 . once TGCGCCAGCAGCACCGGAGAGACAGGATATGGCTACACCTTC CASSTGETGYGYTF
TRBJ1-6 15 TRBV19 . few TGTGCCAGTAGTATGGGCACGGACTATAATTCACCCCTCCACTTT CASSMGTDYNSPLHF
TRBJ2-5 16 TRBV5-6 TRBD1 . TGTGCCAGCAGCTGGGGCGGTCAGGGGGCTCTGGAGACCCAGTACTTC CASSWGGQGALETQYF
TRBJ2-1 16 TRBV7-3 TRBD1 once TGTGCCAGCAGCTCTCGGACAGGGAGCTCCTACAATGAGCAGTTCTTC CASSSRTGSSYNEQFF
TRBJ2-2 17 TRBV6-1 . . TGTGCCAGCAGTGAAAACGGGGTTGGAGGAGCCACCGGGGAGCTGTTTTTT CASSENGVGGATGELFF
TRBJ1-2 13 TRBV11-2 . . TGTGCCAGCAGATGGGGGCCGGGACATACAATTCTATTC CASRWGPGHTILF
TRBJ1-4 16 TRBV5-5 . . TGTGCCAGCAGCTTGGATCAGGGGTACTCATATGAAAAACTGTTTTTT CASSLDQGYSYEKLFF
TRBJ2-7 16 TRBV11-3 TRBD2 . TGTGCCAGCAGTCCAAGCTCGGGACTAGGGACCTCCGAGCAGTACTTC CASSPSSGLGTSEQYF
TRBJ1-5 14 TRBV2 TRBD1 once TGTGCCAGCAGGCCAGGGGGCCCAAATCAGCCCCAGCATTTT CASRPGGPNQPQHF
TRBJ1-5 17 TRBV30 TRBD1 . TGTGCCTGGAGGGACGCCGACAGGGGGACCTACAATCAGCCCCAGCATTTT CAWRDADRGTYNQPQHF
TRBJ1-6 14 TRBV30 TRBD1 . TGTGCCTGGAGTGTTGAGGGGGCCGGGTCACCCCTCCACTTT CAWSVEGAGSPLHF
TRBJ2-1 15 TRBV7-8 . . TGTGCCAGCAGCCCCCAGGGCGGCCCCCGGGATGAGCAGTTCTTC CASSPQGGPRDEQFF
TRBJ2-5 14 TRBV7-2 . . TGTGCCAGCAGCCCGGGGGTCTTCCAAGAGACCCAGTACTTC CASSPGVFQETQYF
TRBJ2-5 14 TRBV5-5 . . TGTGCCAGCAGCTTGGGACTTCTCCAAGAGACCCAGTACTTC CASSLGLLQETQYF
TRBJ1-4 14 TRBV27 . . TGTGCCAGCAGTTTATCGTTTGCGGGTGAAAAACTGTTTTTT CASSLSFAGEKLFF
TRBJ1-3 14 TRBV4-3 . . TGCGCCAGCAGCCAAGACAGGACTGGAAACACCATATATTTT CASSQDRTGNTIYF
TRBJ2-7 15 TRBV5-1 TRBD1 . TGCGCCAGCAGCTCCACGACGACAGGGGCTGGCGAGCAGTACTTC CASSSTTTGAGEQYF
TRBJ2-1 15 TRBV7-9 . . TGTGCCAGCAGTCTCCCCCTAACAGCTTACAATGAGCAGTTCTTC CASSLPLTAYNEQFF
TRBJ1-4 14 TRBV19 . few TGTGCCAGTAGTATTCGGGGAACTAATGAAAAACTGTTTTTT CASSIRGTNEKLFF
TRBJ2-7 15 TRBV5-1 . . TGCGCCAGCAGCTACCTGAGACGGGAAGGATACGAGCAGTACTTC CASSYLRREGYEQYF
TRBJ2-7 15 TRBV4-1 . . TGCGCCAGCAGCCATTCCCTAGCCGAGCCCTACGAGCAGTACTTC CASSHSLAEPYEQYF
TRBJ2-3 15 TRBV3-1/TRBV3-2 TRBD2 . TGTGCCAGCAGCCAAGGAAGCGGGGGGACAGATACGCAGTATTTT CASSQGSGGTDTQYF
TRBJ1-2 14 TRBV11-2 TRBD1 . TGTGCCAGCAGCTTAACAGGGGGCGGCTATGGCTACACCTTC CASSLTGGGYGYTF
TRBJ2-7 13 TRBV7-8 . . TGTGCCAGCAGCGCACAAGTAACCTACGAGCAGTACTTC CASSAQVTYEQYF
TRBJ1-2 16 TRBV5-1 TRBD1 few TGCGCCAGCAGCCCAAACCCGGGACAGGGGGCTGACGGCTACACCTTC CASSPNPGQGADGYTF